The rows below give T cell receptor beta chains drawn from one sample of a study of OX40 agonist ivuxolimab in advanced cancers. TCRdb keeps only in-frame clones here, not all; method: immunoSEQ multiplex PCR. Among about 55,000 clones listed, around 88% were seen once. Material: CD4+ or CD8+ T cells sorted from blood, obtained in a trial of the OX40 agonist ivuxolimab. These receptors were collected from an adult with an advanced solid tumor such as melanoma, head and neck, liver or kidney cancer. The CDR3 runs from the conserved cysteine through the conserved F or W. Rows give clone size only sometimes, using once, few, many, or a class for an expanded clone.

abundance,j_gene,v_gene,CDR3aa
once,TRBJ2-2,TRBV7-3,CASSSDGLVGGELFF
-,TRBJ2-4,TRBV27,CASSPGLVGARSPKNIQYF
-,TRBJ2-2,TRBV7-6,CASSLESGGGNTGELFF
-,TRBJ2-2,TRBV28,CASSLVGTGLTGELFF
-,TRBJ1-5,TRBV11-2,CASSPWRDQPQHF
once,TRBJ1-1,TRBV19,CASSIEIGRYTEAFF
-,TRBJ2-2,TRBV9,CASSIEDRGFTGELFF
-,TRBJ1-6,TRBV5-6,CASSLSAPSSYNSPLHF
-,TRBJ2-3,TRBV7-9,CASSGHRAVTQYF
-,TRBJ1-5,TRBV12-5,CASGLLAIGQLGTEYGNQPQHF
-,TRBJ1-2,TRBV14,CASSQEAGTNYGYTF
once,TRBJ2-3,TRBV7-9,CASSLTIADTQYF
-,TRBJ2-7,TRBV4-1,CASSHNTGREQYF
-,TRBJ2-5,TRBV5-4,CASRHVAGGLPETQYF
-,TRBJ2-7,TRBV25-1,CASSELTGSYEQYF
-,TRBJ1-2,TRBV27,CASSIRQVPLYGYTF
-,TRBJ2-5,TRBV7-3,CASSFVPSGEETQYF
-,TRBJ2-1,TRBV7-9,CASSLGSSDNEQFF
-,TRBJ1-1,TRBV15,CATSRGTDPRDTEAFF
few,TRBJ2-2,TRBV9,CASSVVGVRSGELFF
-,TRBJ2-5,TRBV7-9,CASSLGWGTTQDQETQYF
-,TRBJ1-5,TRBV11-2,CASSSTGMNQPQHF
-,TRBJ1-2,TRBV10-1,CASSNPGALRF
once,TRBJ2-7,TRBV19,CASSLGGGTGVYEQYF
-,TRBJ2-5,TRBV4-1,CASARLLAGGLETQYF
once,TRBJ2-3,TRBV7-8,CASRRDTNTDTQYF
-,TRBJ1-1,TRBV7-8,CASSEGSTEAFF
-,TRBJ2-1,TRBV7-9,CASSPPGSSYNEQFF
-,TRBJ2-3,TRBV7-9,CASSTGGLTWWDTQYF
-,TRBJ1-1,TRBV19,CASSIGTGRDTEAFF
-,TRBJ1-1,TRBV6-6,CASSYSMRDRGAFF
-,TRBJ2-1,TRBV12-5,CASGLPPYGTRNNEQFF
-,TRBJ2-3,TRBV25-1,CASEAYTQYF
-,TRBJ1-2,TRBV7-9,CASSYSGTADGYTF
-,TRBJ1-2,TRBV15,CATSPLHRQRKDYGYTF
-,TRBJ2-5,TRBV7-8,CASSLDHGTAQETQYF
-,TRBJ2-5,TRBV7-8,CASSSTLAGTKETQYF
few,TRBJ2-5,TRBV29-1,CSVENGPTQYF
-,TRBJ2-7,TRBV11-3,CASSPGTAYEQYF
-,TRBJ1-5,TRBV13,CASSLGQGNQPQHF
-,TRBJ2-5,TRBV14,CASSGGGTQYF
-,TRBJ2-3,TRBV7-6,CASSLVLRGSTDTQYF
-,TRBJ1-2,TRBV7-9,CASNLDPPNYGYTF
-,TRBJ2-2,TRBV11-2,CASTLGGELFF
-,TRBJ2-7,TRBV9,CASSEAGTGGDYEQYF
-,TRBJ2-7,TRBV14,CASSPGTGAEEQYF
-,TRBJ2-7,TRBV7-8,CASSPPGQEFYEQYF
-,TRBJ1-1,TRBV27,CASANGARERNTEAFF
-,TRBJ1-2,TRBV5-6,CASSSETGGLGYTF
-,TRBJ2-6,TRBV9,CASSEWGVSGANVLTF
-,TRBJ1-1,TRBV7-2,CASSLEPSPPTSFTEAFF
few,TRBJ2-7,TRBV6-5,CASSSLTGTPVYEQYF
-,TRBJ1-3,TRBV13,CASSLGAAGNTIYF